A selection of T cell receptor beta chains follows, all from one sample in a study of OX40 agonist ivuxolimab in advanced cancers. This table comes from immunoSEQ multiplex PCR, and its TCRdb copy is limited to in-frame clones, with some not included. In the table there are roughly 48,000 clones, approximately 87% of which are singletons. Source: CD4+ or CD8+ T cells sorted from blood, taken in a trial of the OX40 agonist ivuxolimab. The receptors here all came from an adult with an advanced solid tumor such as melanoma, head and neck, liver or kidney cancer. Both conserved end residues are part of each CDR3. The D gene is left open where the match is weak. The size entry is marked missing in some rows and otherwise reads once, few, many or a size class.

abundance	d_gene	v_gene	len	j_gene	CDR3nt	CDR3aa
NA	NA	TRBV7-3	14	TRBJ2-1	TGTGCCAGCAGCTTGGGCGGAGCCTTACAGGAGCAGTTCTTC	CASSLGGALQEQFF
NA	NA	TRBV18	12	TRBJ1-2	TGTGCCACGGTGGGAGAAAACTATGGCTACACCTTC	CATVGENYGYTF
NA	NA	TRBV14	15	TRBJ2-2	TGTGCCAGCAGCCGGGGCGTCGGTGGTACCGGGGAGCTGTTTTTT	CASSRGVGGTGELFF
NA	NA	TRBV10-2	14	TRBJ1-5	TGCGCCAGCAGTGAGGTCGGACAAAATCAGCCCCAGCATTTT	CASSEVGQNQPQHF
NA	TRBD1	TRBV7-9	14	TRBJ2-7	TGTGCCAGCAGTCACCCGGGACAGGTTTTCGAGCAGTACTTC	CASSHPGQVFEQYF
NA	NA	TRBV9	13	TRBJ1-2	TGTGCCAGCAGCGTAGAATATAACTATGGCTACACCTTC	CASSVEYNYGYTF
few	TRBD1	TRBV7-9	13	TRBJ1-2	TGTGCCAGCAGCTTGGGGACAGGGGATGGCTACACCTTC	CASSLGTGDGYTF
few	TRBD2	TRBV6-4	15	TRBJ2-3	TGTGCCAGCAGTGGACTAGCGGGAGGCACAGATACGCAGTATTTT	CASSGLAGGTDTQYF
NA	NA	TRBV28	15	TRBJ1-5	TGTGCCAGCAGTTCCCGGAGCCCTCAAAGTCAGCCCCAGCATTTT	CASSSRSPQSQPQHF
NA	NA	TRBV6-6	15	TRBJ1-2	TGTGCCAGCAGTTACTTCAACGGGGGGGAATATGGCTACACCTTC	CASSYFNGGEYGYTF
once	TRBD1	TRBV9	15	TRBJ1-1	TGTGCCAGCAGCCCTCGGACAGGGGGCCGGACTGAAGCTTTCTTT	CASSPRTGGRTEAFF
NA	NA	TRBV29-1	12	TRBJ2-3	TGCAGCGTGTTGACTAGTCCCGATACGCAGTATTTT	CSVLTSPDTQYF
NA	NA	TRBV7-6	17	TRBJ1-2	TGTGCCAGCAGCTTAACCCGGGGACGGAGCCGTAACTATGGCTACACCTTC	CASSLTRGRSRNYGYTF
NA	NA	TRBV7-2	15	TRBJ1-1	TGTGCCAGCAGCCCATGGACAGTAGTGTTTCCTGAAGCTTTCTTT	CASSPWTVVFPEAFF